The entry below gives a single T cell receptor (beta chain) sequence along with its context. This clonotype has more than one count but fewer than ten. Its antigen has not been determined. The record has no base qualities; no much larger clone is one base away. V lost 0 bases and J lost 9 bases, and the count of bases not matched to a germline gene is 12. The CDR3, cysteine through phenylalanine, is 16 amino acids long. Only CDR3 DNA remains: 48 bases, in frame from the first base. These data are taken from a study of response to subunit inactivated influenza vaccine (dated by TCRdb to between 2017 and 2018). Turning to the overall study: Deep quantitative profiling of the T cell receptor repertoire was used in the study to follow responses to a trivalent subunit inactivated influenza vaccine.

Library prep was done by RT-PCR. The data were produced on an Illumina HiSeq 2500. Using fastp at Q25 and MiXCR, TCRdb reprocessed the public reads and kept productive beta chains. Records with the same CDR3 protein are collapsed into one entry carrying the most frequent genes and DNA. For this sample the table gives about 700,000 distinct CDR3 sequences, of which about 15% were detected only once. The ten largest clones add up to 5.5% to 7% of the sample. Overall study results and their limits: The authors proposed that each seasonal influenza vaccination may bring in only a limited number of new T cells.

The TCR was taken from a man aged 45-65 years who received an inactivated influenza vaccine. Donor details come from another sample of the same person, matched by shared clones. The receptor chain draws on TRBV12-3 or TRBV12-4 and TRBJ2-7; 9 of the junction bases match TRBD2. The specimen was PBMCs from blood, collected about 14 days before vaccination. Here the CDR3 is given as CASSLALGTSPWVQYF. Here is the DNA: TGTGCCAGCAGTTTAGCTCTTGGGACTAGCCCTTGGGTGCAGTACTTC.